The T cell receptor (beta chain) under discussion was sequenced for a study of identical twins. Whole-study results and caveats: Insertions were fewer in abundant cord blood beta clonotypes, whereas memory repertoires showed none of this pattern.

A word on this clonotype: Its antigen is unidentified.

TCRdb reanalysed the 5' RACE reads using MiXCR and keeps one entry per CDR3 protein. The sample carries over 500,000 distinct CDR3 sequences, less than 25% recorded once. CDR1 DFQATT and CDR2 SNEGSKA come from the germline V gene (reference sequence). The CDR3 is 10 amino acids. Between the trimmed V and J ends, which lost 5 bases and 6 bases, there was a span of 7 bases. The same sample was also used in a study of T cells expressing NK-cell markers. This second report adds: Restriction of the sorted population to alpha-beta TCR T cells was achieved in several experiments with an anti-gamma-delta TCR antibody.

This clonotype was obtained from a woman under 30 in good health. Material: CD4+ T cells sorted from blood. The chain combines TRBV20-1 with TRBJ2-5; D not resolved. The CDR3 loop is CSAGYKTQYF. The CDR3 region has the DNA TGCAGTGCTGGTTATAAGACCCAGTACTTC.